This TCR beta chain was identified in a study of human T cells and chemical hapten exposure (dated by TCRdb to the early 2020s). Regarding the research as a whole: Libraries were combined into a pool for sequencing, and differences in TCR yield between samples came mainly from small differences in library volumes within the pool. For every blood RNA sample, sequencing covered both the TCR alpha and TCR beta chains. This study followed changes in the peripheral blood TCR repertoire in vivo during primary and secondary sensitization of alopecia patients to the hapten diphenylcyclopropenone (DPC). Overall study results and their limits: No change with DPC sensitization was found in the number of TCRs above 1 in 1000 frequency, and no evidence of global repertoire structure alterations was found. After repeated subsampling, the strength of the expansion versus patch-test correlation and the threshold at which it became significant changed.

The CDR3 contains 14 residues, cysteine and phenylalanine counted. The read is trimmed to its CDR3 DNA, 42 bases read in frame from base 1. V and J are trimmed by 7 bases and 8 bases, and the gene matches miss 10 bases of the junction. CDR1 and CDR2 (SGHRS, YFSETQ) derive from the germline V gene. On this clonotype itself: This receptor's antigen is unknown. No much larger clonotype is one base removed from it; base qualities were not supplied.

The sample's time point label is to be understood as: healthy volunteer bleed at 6 weeks. Total RNA was extracted from unfractionated whole blood that had been collected in Tempus Blood RNA tubes. As TCR sequencing controls, roughly five healthy volunteers were used, with blood taken at day 0, 2 weeks and 6 weeks. Library method: RACE. TCRdb names NextSeq 500 as the instrument used. Library preparation attached unique molecular identifiers to individual cDNA molecules for quantitative, reproducible TCR counting. On the authors' methods: A median of roughly 98,000 TCRs per sample was observed, with a range of about 20,000 to 750,000. The Decombinator software suite was used to annotate V, J and CDR3 in the TCR reads. For the PS versus PT1 abundance plots, all samples were subsampled to the same number of TCRs (28,000). TCRs were defined as expanded if absent before sensitization and observed at least eight times at the 2-week time point. TCRdb took the public reads, trimmed them with fastp at Q25, ran MiXCR for clone calling and kept in-frame beta chains. Every distinct CDR3 protein forms one entry, paired with its most common genes and DNA. TCRdb assigned the V and J calls; the authors' analysis was not used. The sample includes approximately 84,000 distinct CDR3 sequences, with 8.6% observed a single time. Clones ranked in the top ten supply under 2% of the sample.

The chain couples TRBV5-1 to TRBJ2-1, and 9 junction bases match TRBD1. Sequencing was carried out using whole blood. This clonotype was sampled from a male donor in good health. Some clones in this sample may be carry-over from other donors' samples. CDR3 reads: CASSQTGGYDEQFF. The DNA reads as follows: TGCGCCAGCTCCCAGACAGGGGGGTACGATGAGCAGTTCTTC.